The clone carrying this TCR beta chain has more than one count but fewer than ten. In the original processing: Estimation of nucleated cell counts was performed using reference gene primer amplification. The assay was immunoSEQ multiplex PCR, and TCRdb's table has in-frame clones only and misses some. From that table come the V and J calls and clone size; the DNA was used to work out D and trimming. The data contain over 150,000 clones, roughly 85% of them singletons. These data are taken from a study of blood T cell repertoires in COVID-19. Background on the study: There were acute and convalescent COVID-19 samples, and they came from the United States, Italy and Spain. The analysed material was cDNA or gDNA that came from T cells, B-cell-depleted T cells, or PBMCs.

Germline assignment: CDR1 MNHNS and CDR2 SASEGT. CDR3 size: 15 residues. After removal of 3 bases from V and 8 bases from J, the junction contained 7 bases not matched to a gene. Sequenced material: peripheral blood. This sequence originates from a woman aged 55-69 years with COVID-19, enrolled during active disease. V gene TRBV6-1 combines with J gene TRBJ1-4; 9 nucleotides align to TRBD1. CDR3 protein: CASSDRGTGNEKLFF. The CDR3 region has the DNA TGTGCCAGCAGTGACCGGGGGACAGGGAACGAAAAACTGTTTTTT.